One and the same sample provided the 7 T cell receptor beta chains below, sequenced in a study of blood T cell repertoires in COVID-19. Generated by immunoSEQ multiplex PCR, the TCRdb table keeps only in-frame clones and is missing some. The sample gives approximately 210,000 clones, more than 70% of which show up once; 3.5% to 5.5% is in the top ten. What was sequenced was PBMCs or T cells enriched from blood (not recorded which). The receptors were gathered from a man aged 25-45 years with acute COVID-19.

This chain links TRBV19 with TRBJ1-2; no clear D. The length of the CDR3 is 13 residues. The V gene's germline CDR1 is LNHDA and CDR2 SQIVND (reference sequence). The V and J ends lost 5 bases and 8 bases respectively, with 15 bases between them. The CDR3 region is CASSPGNMYGYTF. In nucleotides, the CDR3 is TGTGCCAGTAGTCCCGGGAACATGTACGGCTACACCTTC.

A few counts support this clone. This chain joins TRBV14 and TRBJ2-7, with a tentative D call TRBD1 (6 bases). This CDR3 has 17 residues. The germline V gene has CDR1 SGHDN and CDR2 FVKESK. V lost 0 bases, J lost 0 bases, and 15 bases lay in between. The CDR3 loop reads CASSQDSWGHRSYEQYF. CDR3 DNA sequence: TGTGCCAGCAGCCAAGATTCATGGGGACACCGCTCCTACGAGCAGTACTTC. The whole variable domain, filled in from reference TRBV14 and TRBJ2-7, reads EAGVTQFPSHSVIEKGQTVTLRCDPISGHDNLYWYRRVMGKEIKFLLHFVKESKQDESGMPNNRFLAERTGGTYSTLKVQPAELEDSGVYFCASSQDSWGHRSYEQYFGPGTRLTVT.

The chain employs TRBV28 and TRBJ1-5; tentatively, D is TRBD1 (6 bases). The germline V gene has CDR1 MDHEN and CDR2 SYDVKM. V was pared by 1 base and J by 4 bases, with 8 bases between. The CDR3 has 14 residues. The CDR3 coding sequence is TGTGCCAGCAGTTTATCAGGGGTGAATCAGCCCCAGCATTTT. As protein: CASSLSGVNQPQHF.

The J gene is TRBJ1-6, the V gene TRBV19; 10 bases agree with TRBD1. V was pared by 5 bases and J by 10 bases, with 2 bases of the junction left unmatched. This CDR3 is 13 amino acids long. Germline CDR1 and CDR2: LNHDA and SQIVND (reference sequence). The CDR3: CASSGTGESPLHF. In DNA form, the CDR3 reads TGTGCCAGTAGTGGGACAGGGGAATCACCCCTCCACTTT.

The chain is built from TRBV20-1 and TRBJ2-4; TRBD1 agrees at 8 bases. CDR1 and CDR2 (germline): DFQATT, SNEGSKA (reference sequence). Trimming at V came to 3 bases and at J to 8 bases, leaving 6 bases not matched to a gene. The CDR3 is 13 residues long. The CDR3 sequence: CSASFGTGDIQYF. The CDR3 coding sequence is TGCAGTGCTAGTTTTGGGACAGGCGACATTCAGTACTTC.

This sequence joins TRBV5-1 and TRBJ1-1; D is perhaps TRBD1 (5 bases). The CDR3 runs 14 residues. Trimming stripped 5 bases from V and 0 bases from J, with 11 bases between. Germline CDR1 is SGHRS and CDR2 is YFSETQ. The CDR3 protein is CASRLQDMNTEAFF. CDR3 nucleotide sequence: TGCGCCAGCAGATTACAGGATATGAACACTGAAGCTTTCTTT.

The V call is TRBV9, the J call TRBJ1-1; D call uncertain. Trimming removed 1 base from V and 3 bases from J, with 13 bases in between. The CDR3 length is 15 residues. Germline V lookup: CDR1 SGDLS, CDR2 YYNGEE. The DNA of the CDR3 is TGTGCCAGCAGCGTAAGCCCCCGGGGAGACACTGAAGCTTTCTTT. Its translation is CASSVSPRGDTEAFF.